A selection of T cell receptor beta chains follows, all from one sample in a study of cytomegalovirus exposure and HLA in healthy donors. TCRdb keeps only in-frame clones here, not all; method: immunoSEQ multiplex PCR. The top ten hold about 2.7% of the sample, which has roughly 150,000 clones, more than 75% seen once. What was sequenced was PBMCs. These receptors all come from a man between 18 and 29 years old in good health and CMV-seronegative. The CDR3 runs from the conserved cysteine through the conserved F or W. D genes are given only for firm matches. The size field is filled for only some rows; it gives once, few, many or a size class.

TRBJ1-4 | TRBV4-1 | NA | NA | CASSQYRDEKLFF | TGCGCCAGCAGCCAATACAGGGATGAAAAACTGTTTTTT
TRBJ2-5 | TRBV19 | TRBD1 | NA | CASSMPGQGQTQYF | TGTGCCAGTAGTATGCCGGGACAGGGACAGACCCAGTACTTC
TRBJ2-1 | TRBV4-3 | NA | NA | CASSRAAASDSYNEQFF | TGCGCCAGCAGCCGGGCCGCCGCTAGCGACTCCTACAATGAGCAGTTCTTC
TRBJ2-3 | TRBV18 | TRBD2 | NA | CASSPVSSGNTDTQYF | TGTGCCAGCTCACCAGTGTCTAGCGGGAACACAGATACGCAGTATTTT
TRBJ2-7 | TRBV28 | TRBD1 | NA | CASSLRGTGNLYEQYF | TGTGCCAGCAGTTTAAGGGGGACAGGGAACCTCTACGAGCAGTACTTC
TRBJ2-1 | TRBV6-5 | NA | few | CASSSLGGTGNEQFF | TGTGCCAGCAGTTCGCTCGGCGGGACTGGCAATGAGCAGTTCTTC
TRBJ1-5 | TRBV11-2 | NA | NA | CASSLSVMGGNNQPQHF | TGTGCCAGCAGCTTATCGGTGATGGGGGGAAACAATCAGCCCCAGCATTTT
TRBJ2-7 | TRBV5-4 | TRBD2 | NA | CASSLGGRVAYEQYF | TGTGCCAGCAGCTTAGGCGGGAGGGTCGCCTACGAGCAGTACTTC
TRBJ1-1 | TRBV27 | TRBD1 | NA | CASSMTGGKNTEAFF | TGTGCCAGCAGTATGACAGGGGGTAAGAACACTGAAGCTTTCTTT
TRBJ2-3 | TRBV5-6 | TRBD2 | NA | CASSLLAGAERDTQYF | TGTGCCAGCAGCCTACTAGCGGGGGCCGAGCGGGATACGCAGTATTTT
TRBJ2-1 | TRBV2 | TRBD2 | NA | CARGWTSGGEQFF | TGTGCCAGGGGATGGACTAGCGGAGGAGAGCAGTTCTTC
TRBJ1-1 | TRBV6-5 | TRBD1 | NA | CASRSTGTGGTEAFF | TGTGCCAGCAGATCAACCGGGACAGGGGGCACTGAAGCTTTCTTT
TRBJ1-5 | TRBV19 | TRBD1 | NA | CASSIPGTGYSNQPQHF | TGTGCCAGTAGTATCCCCGGGACAGGGTATAGCAATCAGCCCCAGCATTTT
TRBJ2-7 | TRBV7-2 | NA | NA | CASSLTRGEQYF | TGTGCCAGCAGCTTAACTCGAGGAGAGCAGTACTTC
TRBJ2-1 | TRBV7-9 | NA | once | CASSRWGADNEQFF | TGTGCCAGCAGCCGATGGGGAGCGGACAATGAGCAGTTCTTC